The 26 T cell receptor beta chains given below trace back to one sample, sequenced in a study of PD-1 blockade in classical Hodgkin lymphoma. No patient escaped relapse after autologous stem cell transplantation, and brentuximab vedotin exposure varied. The protocol was immunoSEQ multiplex PCR, while the TCRdb copy is restricted to in-frame clones and leaves out a portion. This sample has 14,000 to 15,000 clones, with over 60% found just once. The sequences come from peripheral blood mononuclear cells (PBMCs), collected at baseline. The receptors originated from a human donor with classical Hodgkin lymphoma.

The table lists this clone with a few counts. The V gene is TRBV9, the J gene TRBJ1-6, with D possibly matching TRBD1 (6 bases). Trimming left V 3 bases short and J 3 bases short, with 10 bases between. The germline gives CDR1 SGDLS, CDR2 YYNGEE. The length of the CDR3 is 15 residues. This chain's CDR3 is CASSATGNYNSPLHF. Written as DNA, the CDR3 is TGTGCCAGCAGCGCCACAGGGAACTATAATTCACCCCTCCACTTT. Full variable domain (remainder filled in from reference TRBV9 and TRBJ1-6): DSGVTQTPKHLITATGQRVTLRCSPRSGDLSVYWYQQSLDQGLQFLIQYYNGEERAKGNILERFSAQQFPDLHSELNLSSLELGDSALYFCASSATGNYNSPLHFGNGTRLTVT.

The chain joins TRBV27 to TRBJ2-7, with 7 positions matching TRBD1. V shed 3 bases, J shed 2 bases, and the junction held 4 bases outside the gene matches. The CDR3 has 14 amino acids. Per the germline V gene, CDR1 is MNHEY and CDR2 is SMNVEV (reference sequence). The CDR3 DNA sequence: TGTGCCAGCAGTTTGATGCAGGGGGCCTACGAGCAGTACTTC. Translating gives CASSLMQGAYEQYF.

This clone is deemed medium-sized. This chain connects TRBV7-9 to TRBJ1-2; D not certain. V was clipped by 0 bases and J by 6 bases, with 8 bases between them. This CDR3 has 13 amino acids. CDR1 and CDR2 (germline): SEHNR, FQNEAQ (reference sequence). CDR3 in amino acids: CASSLADRDGYTF. CDR3 coding DNA: TGTGCCAGCAGCTTAGCGGATAGAGATGGCTACACCTTC.

This clone was counted between two and nine times. The chain combines TRBV15 with TRBJ2-1, with TRBD1 as a possible D gene (6 bases). The CDR3 contains 13 residues. V lost 0 bases to trimming and J lost 10 bases, with 10 bases between them. Germline CDR1 and CDR2: LNHNV and YYDKDF (reference sequence). The CDR3 DNA follows: TGTGCCACCAGCAGAGACAGGGGCTACGAGCAGTTCTTC. It specifies CATSRDRGYEQFF. The full variable domain, with the rest looked up from reference TRBV15 and TRBJ2-1, is DAMVIQNPRYQVTQFGKPVTLSCSQTLNHNVMYWYQQKSSQAPKLLFHYYDKDFNNEADTPDNFQSRRPNTSFCFLDIRSPGLGDTAMYLCATSRDRGYEQFFGPGTRLTVL.

This clone was recorded once. CDR3 sequence (DNA): TGTGCCAGCAGCCAAGATCTCGGGGTTAGCACCGGGGAGCTGTTTTTT. Its protein is CASSQDLGVSTGELFF. This chain connects TRBV4-2 to TRBJ2-2, with a weak D call TRBD2 (5 bases). With 0 bases removed from V and 4 bases from J, the gap between germline ends came to 12 bases. This CDR3 comprises 16 residues. The germline V gene has CDR1 LGHNA and CDR2 YNFKEQ.

This clone turned up a few times. The genes are TRBV25-1 and TRBJ2-1, with 9 bases fitting TRBD2. The CDR3 has 18 residues. CDR1 and CDR2 from the germline V gene are MGHDK and SYGVNS. The junction had 10 bases not matched to a gene; V was cut back by 1 base and J by 3 bases. This CDR3 is CASSESEREVLNYNEQFF. As DNA, the CDR3 is TGTGCCAGCAGTGAATCTGAGCGGGAGGTCTTAAACTACAATGAGCAGTTCTTC.

The chain is built from TRBV27 and TRBJ1-3; D perhaps matches TRBD1 (6 bases). CDR3 length: 16 residues. Germline values: CDR1 MNHEY, CDR2 SMNVEV (reference sequence). Trimming removed 7 bases at V and 4 bases at J, with 20 bases between. Here the CDR3 DNA reads TGTGCCAGCACTATGGACAGCTATATCCTCGGAAACACCATATATTTT. Translated: CASTMDSYILGNTIYF.

This clone was seen only a few times. The genes are TRBV9 and TRBJ2-2; no firm D call. Per germline, CDR1 SGDLS and CDR2 YYNGEE. V was shortened by 3 bases and J by 1 base, with 7 bases between the two germline ends. The CDR3 length is 14 residues. The CDR3 DNA is TGTGCCAGCAGCGCCGGATGGAACACCGGGGAGCTGTTTTTT. This sequence encodes CASSAGWNTGELFF.

The chain has TRBV10-2 and TRBJ2-7; D gene uncertain. CDR1 and CDR2 from the germline V gene are WSHSY and SAAADI. Between the trimmed V and J ends, which lost 0 bases and 3 bases, there was a span of 9 bases. The CDR3 is made up of 14 amino acids. The CDR3 loop reads CASSESGIDYEQYF. In DNA form, the CDR3 reads TGCGCCAGCAGTGAGTCGGGAATTGACTACGAGCAGTACTTC.

The CDR3, as DNA: TGTGCCAGCAGCCTGACGAACAGCGGACCCGCCGACGAGCAGTACTTC. This sequence encodes CASSLTNSGPADEQYF. The rearrangement joins TRBV7-9 to TRBJ2-7; TRBD2 might be the D (5 bases). This CDR3 has 16 residues. CDR1 and CDR2 from the germline V gene are SEHNR and FQNEAQ (reference sequence). V lost 5 bases to trimming and J lost 5 bases, with 22 bases between them.

V usage is TRBV19 and J usage is TRBJ2-2, with 10 bases that match TRBD2. Germline CDR1 is LNHDA and CDR2 is SQIVND (reference sequence). The CDR3 has 17 residues. Germline trimming cut 3 bases from V and 4 bases from J; bases unmatched to any gene: 8. The CDR3 region is CASSISASGSITGELFF. The CDR3 region has the DNA TGTGCCAGTAGTATCTCCGCTAGCGGGAGTATCACCGGGGAGCTGTTTTTT.

The rearrangement joins TRBV29-1 to TRBJ2-3; 8 bases agree with TRBD2. CDR1 SQVTM and CDR2 ANQGSEA come from the germline V gene. This CDR3 is 14 amino acids long. J was trimmed by 5 bases and V by 3 bases; bases with no gene match: 7. The CDR3 DNA reads as TGCAGCGTTGACTTGGGACTAGGTGGAGATACGCAGTATTTT. Its translation is CSVDLGLGGDTQYF.

This clone came up a few times. The chain recombines TRBV4-2 with TRBJ2-1; either TRBD1 or TRBD2 may supply D (5 bases each). CDR1 is LGHNA, CDR2 YNFKEQ, per germline. With 8 bases removed from V and 10 bases from J, the gap between germline ends came to 9 bases. The CDR3 contains 10 residues. CDR3 coding DNA: TGTGCCAGCGGGACGGCCGAGCAGTTCTTC. Its protein product is CASGTAEQFF.

The V gene is TRBV7-9, the J gene TRBJ1-1; no definite D call. The CDR3 is 12 residues long. Germline CDR1 and CDR2: SEHNR and FQNEAQ (reference sequence). V gave up 1 base and J gave up 7 bases, with 7 bases separating them. The CDR3 DNA follows: TGTGCCAGCAGCTTAGGACAAAATGAAGCTTTCTTT. Its translation is CASSLGQNEAFF.

The chain recombines TRBV7-8 with TRBJ1-1; D uncertain. The germline V gene has CDR1 SGHVS and CDR2 FQNEAQ. The CDR3 is 14 amino acids. V lost 5 bases to trimming and J lost 0 bases, with 10 bases between them. CDR3 in DNA: TGTGCCAGCAGCCCTGTTGGGATGAACACTGAAGCTTTCTTT. It codes for CASSPVGMNTEAFF.

The chain recombines TRBV15 with TRBJ1-3; TRBD1 agrees at 8 bases. The CDR3 loop spans 16 amino acids. Trimming took 4 bases from V and 0 from J; bases not matched to a gene: 5. CDR1 is LNHNV, CDR2 YYDKDF, per germline (reference sequence). The CDR3, as DNA: TGTGCCACCAGCAAAAACAGGGGGAGCTCTGGAAACACCATATATTTT. This sequence encodes CATSKNRGSSGNTIYF.

The rearrangement joins TRBV2 to TRBJ1-5; 8 bases line up with TRBD1. Germline V gene data show CDR1 as SNHLY and CDR2 as FYNNEI. The V segment lost 3 bases and the J segment 4 bases; nucleotides outside the gene matches: 8. CDR3 size: 16 residues. The CDR3 sequence: CASSEGQERGNQPQHF. The CDR3 DNA reads TGTGCCAGCAGTGAGGGACAGGAGAGAGGTAATCAGCCCCAGCATTTT.

This chain joins TRBV9 and TRBJ1-4; D is uncertain. CDR1 is SGDLS, CDR2 YYNGEE, per germline. This CDR3 is 14 amino acids long. Trimming stripped 2 bases from V and 5 bases from J, with 10 bases between. The chain's CDR3 is CASSVSGLNEKLFF. CDR3 DNA sequence: TGTGCCAGCAGCGTCTCAGGACTAAATGAAAAACTGTTTTTT.

This clone is hyperexpanded by share. This chain joins TRBV6-6 and TRBJ2-1; 8 bases map to TRBD2. The ends lost 6 bases at V and 2 bases at J; junction bases unmatched: 6. The CDR3 is 15 residues long. The germline V gene has CDR1 MNHNY and CDR2 SVGAGI (reference sequence). The chain's CDR3 is CASSGGGKTYNEQFF. The CDR3 DNA reads as TGTGCCAGCAGCGGGGGGGGAAAGACCTACAATGAGCAGTTCTTC.

The chain combines TRBV27 with TRBJ2-3; TRBD2 might be the D (6 bases). The V and J ends lost 2 bases and 5 bases respectively, with 14 bases between them. The V gene's germline CDR1 is MNHEY and CDR2 SMNVEV (reference sequence). CDR3 length: 15 residues. The CDR3 coding sequence is TGTGCCAGCAGTTTACGGTGGGGAGGCGTAGATACGCAGTATTTT. Translation: CASSLRWGGVDTQYF.

V and J are TRBV28 and TRBJ1-4; the D gene is possibly TRBD1 (5 bases). The length of the CDR3 is 17 residues. V gave up 10 bases and J gave up 0 bases, with 21 bases separating them. Germline V gene sequence: CDR1 MDHEN, CDR2 SYDVKM. This CDR3 reads CAIPGGHRPPTNEKLFF. CDR3 in DNA: TGTGCCATCCCAGGTGGACATCGCCCCCCAACTAATGAAAAACTGTTTTTT.

The J gene is TRBJ2-7, the V gene TRBV4-1; D remains ambiguous. V was pared by 6 bases and J by 0 bases, with 15 bases between. The CDR3 has 15 residues. The germline gives CDR1 MGHRA, CDR2 YSYEKL. DNA for the CDR3: TGCGCCAGCAGTCTTTTTTTGGACGGCTCCTACGAGCAGTACTTC. The encoded protein is CASSLFLDGSYEQYF.

The gene calls are TRBV6-6 and TRBJ1-1, with D possibly TRBD1 on 6 matching bases. The CDR3 runs to 13 residues. V gave up 4 bases and J gave up 10 bases, with 16 bases separating them. Germline V gene sequence: CDR1 MNHNY, CDR2 SVGAGI (reference sequence). The CDR3 here is CASSFSGEVGAFF. The CDR3, as DNA: TGTGCCAGCAGTTTCTCAGGGGAAGTGGGAGCTTTCTTT.

The chain links TRBV4-1 to TRBJ1-4; no firm D call. Per germline, CDR1 MGHRA and CDR2 YSYEKL. V lost 4 bases and J 4 bases, leaving 10 bases between the germline ends. The CDR3 runs 14 residues. CDR3 coding DNA: TGCGCCAGCAGCCTCGGGCCTTATAATGAAAAACTGTTTTTT. Protein: CASSLGPYNEKLFF.

V usage is TRBV11-2 and J usage is TRBJ2-7; no clear D gene. Deletions cut 5 bases from V and 2 bases from J, with 7 bases between. Per germline, CDR1 SGHAT and CDR2 FQNNGV. The CDR3 covers 12 residues. The CDR3 DNA is TGTGCCAGCAGCGTACCGCCCTACGAGCAGTACTTC. Translating it yields CASSVPPYEQYF.

The CDR3 DNA reads as TGTGCCAGTACTTTTCAAGGGGCCCGAGGGAGAACAGATACGCAGTATTTT. This encodes CASTFQGARGRTDTQYF. This chain uses TRBV19 with TRBJ2-3; perhaps D is TRBD1 or TRBD2 (5 bases each). CDR1 is LNHDA, CDR2 SQIVND, per germline (reference sequence). V lost 7 bases and J 3 bases, leaving 23 bases between the germline ends. The CDR3 sequence is 17 residues long.